The source of this T cell receptor beta chain is a study of blood T cell repertoires in COVID-19. Generated by immunoSEQ multiplex PCR, the TCRdb table keeps only in-frame clones and is missing some. The data hold 110,000 to 150,000 clones, with roughly 80% observed a single time. The CDR3 totals 14 residues. The V gene lost 6 bases and the J gene lost 8 bases, with 19 bases spanning the gap. Germline loops: CDR1 LGHDT, CDR2 YNNKEL (reference sequence). This rearrangement joins TRBV3-1 (or the pseudogene TRBV3-2) to TRBJ1-2, with no clear D. The TCR originated in a man aged 50-59 years who had recovered from COVID-19. The sample comprised PBMCs or T cells enriched from blood (not recorded which). CDR3 amino acids: CASSPPRRVYGYTF. DNA for the CDR3: TGTGCCAGCAGTCCACCTAGGAGGGTCTACGGCTACACCTTC.